This TCR beta chain was retrieved from a study of human T cells and chemical hapten exposure. Across the study: Per-sample variation in TCR yield stemmed mainly from small pooled library volume differences. Notes on the study in general: Controls formed significantly fewer large CDR3 similarity clusters than expanded TCRs did.

Separate cDNA molecules received unique molecular identifiers, which the library attached to them. MiXCR was run by TCRdb on the RACE reads, yielding one entry per CDR3 protein. This sample yields about 140,000 distinct CDR3 sequences, of which 10% to 15% are seen a single time; around 1.4% belongs to the top ten. In regard to this clonotype: What it recognizes is unknown.

V lost 4 bases, J lost 3 bases, and 13 bases stayed unmatched. Germline values: CDR1 SGHNT, CDR2 YYREEE (reference sequence). The CDR3 covers 17 residues. Time point reported: patch test 2, 6 weeks after DPC sensitization. Treatment specified: therapeutic diphenylcyclopropenone sensitization with weekly scalp DPC. Prior to application of each patch test, blood was drawn. This TCR was recovered from a woman between 45 and 60 years old with alopecia areata. Some clones in this sample may be carry-over from other donors' samples. The sample here was whole blood, taken in connection with sensitization to the hapten diphenylcyclopropenone (DPC). This sequence joins TRBV5-4 and TRBJ1-3; 7 bases match TRBD1. CDR3 in DNA: TGTGCCAGCAGCCCGGCGACAGGGCGAATGGGTGGAAACACCATATATTTT. It translates to CASSPATGRMGGNTIYF.